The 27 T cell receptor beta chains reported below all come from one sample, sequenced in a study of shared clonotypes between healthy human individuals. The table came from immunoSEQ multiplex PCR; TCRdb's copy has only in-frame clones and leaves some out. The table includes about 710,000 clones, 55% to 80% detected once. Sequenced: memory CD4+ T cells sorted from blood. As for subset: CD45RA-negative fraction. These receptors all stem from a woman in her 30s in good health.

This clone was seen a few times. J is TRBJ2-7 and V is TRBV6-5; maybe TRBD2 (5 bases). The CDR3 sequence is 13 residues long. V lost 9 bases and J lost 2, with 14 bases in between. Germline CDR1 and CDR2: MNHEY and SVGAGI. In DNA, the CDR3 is TGTGCCAGTCCGGCCGGGGTTCCCTACGAGCAGTACTTC. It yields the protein CASPAGVPYEQYF.

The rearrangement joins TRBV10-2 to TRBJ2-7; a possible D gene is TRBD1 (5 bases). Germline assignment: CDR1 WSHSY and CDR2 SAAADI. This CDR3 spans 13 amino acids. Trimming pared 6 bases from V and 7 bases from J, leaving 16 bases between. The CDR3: CASSPVRVGEQYF. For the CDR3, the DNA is TGCGCCAGCAGCCCTGTCAGGGTTGGGGAGCAGTACTTC.

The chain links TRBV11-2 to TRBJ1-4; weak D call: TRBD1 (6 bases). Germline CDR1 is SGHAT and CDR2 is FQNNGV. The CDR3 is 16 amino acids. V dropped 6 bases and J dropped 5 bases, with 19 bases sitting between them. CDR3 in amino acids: CASRSKGGRENEKLFF. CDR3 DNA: TGTGCCAGCAGATCAAAAGGGGGTCGGGAGAATGAAAAACTGTTTTTT.

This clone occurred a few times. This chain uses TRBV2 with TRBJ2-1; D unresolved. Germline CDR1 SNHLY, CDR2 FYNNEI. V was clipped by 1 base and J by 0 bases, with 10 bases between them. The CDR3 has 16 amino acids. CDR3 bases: TGTGCCAGCAGTGAAGATCCTACCCGCTCCTACAATGAGCAGTTCTTC. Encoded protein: CASSEDPTRSYNEQFF.

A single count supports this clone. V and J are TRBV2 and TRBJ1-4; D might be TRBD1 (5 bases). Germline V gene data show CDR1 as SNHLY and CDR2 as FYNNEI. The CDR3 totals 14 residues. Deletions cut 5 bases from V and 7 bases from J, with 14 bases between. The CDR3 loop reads CASSQWTTGEKLFF. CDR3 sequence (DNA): TGTGCCAGCAGTCAATGGACAACTGGTGAAAAACTGTTTTTT.

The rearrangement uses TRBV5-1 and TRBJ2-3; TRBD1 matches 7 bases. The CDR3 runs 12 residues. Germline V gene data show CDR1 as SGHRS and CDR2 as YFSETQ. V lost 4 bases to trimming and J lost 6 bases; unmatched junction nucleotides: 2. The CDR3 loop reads CASSIQGDTQYF. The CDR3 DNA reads TGCGCCAGCAGCATACAGGGGGATACGCAGTATTTT.

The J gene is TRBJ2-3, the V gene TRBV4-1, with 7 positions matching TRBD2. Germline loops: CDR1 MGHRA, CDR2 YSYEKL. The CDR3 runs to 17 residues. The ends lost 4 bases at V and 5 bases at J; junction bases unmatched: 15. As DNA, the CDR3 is TGCGCCAGCAGCCTCCTCCCTCGCGGGAGTGGAAGAGATACGCAGTATTTT. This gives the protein CASSLLPRGSGRDTQYF.

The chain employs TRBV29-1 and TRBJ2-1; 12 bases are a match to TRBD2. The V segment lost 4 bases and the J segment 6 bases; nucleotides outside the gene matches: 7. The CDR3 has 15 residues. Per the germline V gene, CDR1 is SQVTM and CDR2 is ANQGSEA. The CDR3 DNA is TGCAGCGTTGGGACTAGCGGGATGGGGACCAATGAGCAGTTCTTC. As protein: CSVGTSGMGTNEQFF.

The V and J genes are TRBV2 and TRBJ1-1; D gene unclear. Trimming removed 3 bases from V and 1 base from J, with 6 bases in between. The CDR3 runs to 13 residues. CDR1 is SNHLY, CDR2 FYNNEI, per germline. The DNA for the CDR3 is TGTGCCAGCAGTGACAACGAGAACACTGAAGCTTTCTTT. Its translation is CASSDNENTEAFF. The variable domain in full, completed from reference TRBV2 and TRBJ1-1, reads EPEVTQTPSHQVTQMGQEVILRCVPISNHLYFYWYRQILGQKVEFLVSFYNNEISEKSEIFDDQFSVERPDGSNFTLKIRSTKLEDSAMYFCASSDNENTEAFFGQGTRLTVV.

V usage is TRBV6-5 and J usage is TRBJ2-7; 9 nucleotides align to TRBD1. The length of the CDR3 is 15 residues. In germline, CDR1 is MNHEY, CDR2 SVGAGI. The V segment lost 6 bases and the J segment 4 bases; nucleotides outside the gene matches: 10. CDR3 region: CASRSPGQGFYEQYF. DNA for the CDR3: TGTGCCAGCAGATCACCGGGACAGGGTTTTTACGAGCAGTACTTC.

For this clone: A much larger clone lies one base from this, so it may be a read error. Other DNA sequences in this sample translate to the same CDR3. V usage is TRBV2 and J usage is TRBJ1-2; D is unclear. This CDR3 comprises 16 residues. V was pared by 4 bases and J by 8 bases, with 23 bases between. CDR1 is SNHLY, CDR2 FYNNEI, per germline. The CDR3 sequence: CASSAREGGIRRGYTF. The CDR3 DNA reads TGTGCCAGCAGTGCTCGGGAAGGCGGTATCAGGCGAGGCTACACCTTC.

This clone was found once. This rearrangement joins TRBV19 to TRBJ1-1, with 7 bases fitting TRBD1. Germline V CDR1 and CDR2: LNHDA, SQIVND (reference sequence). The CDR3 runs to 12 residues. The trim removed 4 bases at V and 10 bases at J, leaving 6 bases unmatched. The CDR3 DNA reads TGTGCCAGTAGTACCAGGGGGTTTGGAGCTTTCTTT. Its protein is CASSTRGFGAFF.

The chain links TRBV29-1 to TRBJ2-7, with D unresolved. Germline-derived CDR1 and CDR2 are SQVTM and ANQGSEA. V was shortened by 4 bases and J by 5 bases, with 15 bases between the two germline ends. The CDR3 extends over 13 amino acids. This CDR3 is CSVAGQDADEQYF. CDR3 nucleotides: TGCAGCGTTGCGGGTCAGGATGCGGACGAGCAGTACTTC.

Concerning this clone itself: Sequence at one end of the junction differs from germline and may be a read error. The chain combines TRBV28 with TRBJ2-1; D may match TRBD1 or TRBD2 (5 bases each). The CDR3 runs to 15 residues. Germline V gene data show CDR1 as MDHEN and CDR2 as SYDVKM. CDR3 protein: CASTAWDGSHNEQFF. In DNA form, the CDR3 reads TGTGCCAGCACAGCCTGGGACGGCTCCCACAATGAGCAGTTCTTC.

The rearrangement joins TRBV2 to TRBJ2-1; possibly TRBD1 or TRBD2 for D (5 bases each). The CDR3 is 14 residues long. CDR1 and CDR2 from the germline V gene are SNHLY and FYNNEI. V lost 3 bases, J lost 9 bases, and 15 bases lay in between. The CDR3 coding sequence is TGTGCCAGCAGTGAGTCGCGGGCTAGGGGTGAGCAGTTCTTC. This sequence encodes CASSESRARGEQFF.

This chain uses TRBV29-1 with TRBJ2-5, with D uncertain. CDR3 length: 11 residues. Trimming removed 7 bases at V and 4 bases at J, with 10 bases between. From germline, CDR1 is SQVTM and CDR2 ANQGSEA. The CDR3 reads CSGSAGETQYF. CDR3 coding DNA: TGCAGCGGATCGGCCGGAGAGACCCAGTACTTC.

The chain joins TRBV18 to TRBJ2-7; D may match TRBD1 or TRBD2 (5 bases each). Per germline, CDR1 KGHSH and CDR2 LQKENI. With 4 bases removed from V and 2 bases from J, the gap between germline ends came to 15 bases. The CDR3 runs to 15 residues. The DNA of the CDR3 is TGTGCCAGCTCACAAATCCGGGACCCAGCCTACGAGCAGTACTTC. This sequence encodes CASSQIRDPAYEQYF.

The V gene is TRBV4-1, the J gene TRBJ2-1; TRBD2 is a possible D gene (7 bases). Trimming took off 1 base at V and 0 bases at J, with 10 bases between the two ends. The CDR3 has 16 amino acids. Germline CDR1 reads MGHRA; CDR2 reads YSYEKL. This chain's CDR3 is CASSQGEGGSYNEQFF. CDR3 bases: TGCGCCAGCAGCCAAGGGGAGGGGGGCTCCTACAATGAGCAGTTCTTC.

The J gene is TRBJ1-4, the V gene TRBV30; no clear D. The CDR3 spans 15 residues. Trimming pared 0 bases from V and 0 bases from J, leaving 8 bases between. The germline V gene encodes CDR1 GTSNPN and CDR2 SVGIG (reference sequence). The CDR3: CAWSVGSTTNEKLFF. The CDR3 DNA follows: TGTGCCTGGAGTGTAGGTTCTACAACTAATGAAAAACTGTTTTTT.

DNA of the CDR3: TGCGCCAGCAGCCGGGAAGCGGACAGGCCCCAGCATTTT. The encoded protein is CASSREADRPQHF. The rearrangement joins TRBV4-1 to TRBJ1-5; the D gene is possibly TRBD1 (6 bases). Germline-derived CDR1 and CDR2 are MGHRA and YSYEKL. The V and J ends lost 4 bases and 9 bases respectively, with 13 bases between them. The CDR3 runs 13 residues.

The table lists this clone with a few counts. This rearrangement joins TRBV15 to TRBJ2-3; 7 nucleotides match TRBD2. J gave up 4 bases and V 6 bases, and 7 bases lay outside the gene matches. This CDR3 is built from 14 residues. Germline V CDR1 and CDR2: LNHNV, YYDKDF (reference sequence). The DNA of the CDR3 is TGTGCCACCAGTTCCGGGAGGAACGCAGATACGCAGTATTTT. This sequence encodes CATSSGRNADTQYF.

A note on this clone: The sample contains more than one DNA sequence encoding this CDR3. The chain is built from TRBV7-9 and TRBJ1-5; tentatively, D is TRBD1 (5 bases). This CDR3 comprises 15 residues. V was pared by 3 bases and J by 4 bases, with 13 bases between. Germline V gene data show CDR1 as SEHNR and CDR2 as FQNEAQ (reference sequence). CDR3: CASSLGTVSNQPQHF. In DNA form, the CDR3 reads TGTGCCAGCAGCTTGGGGACGGTCTCGAATCAGCCCCAGCATTTT.

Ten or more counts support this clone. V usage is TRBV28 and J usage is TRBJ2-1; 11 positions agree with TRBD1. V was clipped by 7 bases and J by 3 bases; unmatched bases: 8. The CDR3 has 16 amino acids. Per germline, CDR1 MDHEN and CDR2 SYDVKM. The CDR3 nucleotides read TGTGCCAGCATCACCCCGGGACAGGGGGGCTACAATGAGCAGTTCTTC. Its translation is CASITPGQGGYNEQFF.

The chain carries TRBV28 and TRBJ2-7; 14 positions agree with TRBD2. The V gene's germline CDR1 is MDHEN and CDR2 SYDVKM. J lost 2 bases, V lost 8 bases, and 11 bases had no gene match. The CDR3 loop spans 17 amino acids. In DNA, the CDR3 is TGTGCCAGCCTCACCGGGACTAGCGGGAGTGGAACCTACGAGCAGTACTTC. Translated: CASLTGTSGSGTYEQYF.

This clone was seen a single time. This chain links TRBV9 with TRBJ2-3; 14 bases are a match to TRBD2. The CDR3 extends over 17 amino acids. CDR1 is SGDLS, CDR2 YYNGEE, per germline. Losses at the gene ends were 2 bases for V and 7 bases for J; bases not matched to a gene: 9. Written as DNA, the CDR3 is TGTGCCAGCAGCGTCACCTTTGGGACTAGCGGGAGAAATACGCAGTATTTT. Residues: CASSVTFGTSGRNTQYF.

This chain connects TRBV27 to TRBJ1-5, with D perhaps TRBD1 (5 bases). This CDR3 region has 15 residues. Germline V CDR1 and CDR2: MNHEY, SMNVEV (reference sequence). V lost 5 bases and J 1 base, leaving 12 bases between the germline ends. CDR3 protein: CASSAQGMSNQPQHF. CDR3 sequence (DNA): TGTGCCAGCAGTGCGCAGGGTATGAGCAATCAGCCCCAGCATTTT.

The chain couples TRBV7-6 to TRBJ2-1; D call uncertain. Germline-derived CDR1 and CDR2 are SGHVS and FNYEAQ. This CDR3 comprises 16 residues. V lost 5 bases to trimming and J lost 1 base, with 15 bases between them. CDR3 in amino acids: CASSRRPQGSYNEQFF. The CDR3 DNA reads TGTGCCAGCAGCCGACGACCCCAAGGATCCTACAATGAGCAGTTCTTC.